This is a list of T cell receptor beta chains from one sample in a study of blood T cell repertoires in COVID-19. Method: immunoSEQ multiplex PCR; TCRdb's copy keeps in-frame clones and lacks some. The sample gives a few hundred thousand clones, approximately 80% of which show up once; 1.2% to 1.5% is in the top ten. Sequencing was done on a sample of peripheral blood. The receptor source for this set is a woman aged 35 to 49 who had recovered from COVID-19. CDR3s include the opening cysteine and the closing phenylalanine or tryptophan. The order of the fields is V gene, J gene, D gene, clone size, CDR3 DNA, CDR3 protein. The D gene is left open where the match is weak. Clone size is shown for a subset of rows, as once, few, many or a class of expanded clone.

v_gene: TRBV6-5
j_gene: TRBJ1-6
d_gene: NA
abundance: NA
CDR3nt: TGTGCCAGCATGCGGGGGAAGAATTCACCCCTCCACTTT
CDR3aa: CASMRGKNSPLHF

v_gene: TRBV6-5
j_gene: TRBJ1-1
d_gene: NA
abundance: NA
CDR3nt: TGTGCCAGCAGCGTACAGGGCGCTTCTGAAGCTTTCTTT
CDR3aa: CASSVQGASEAFF

v_gene: TRBV13
j_gene: TRBJ2-7
d_gene: NA
abundance: NA
CDR3nt: TGTGCCAGCAGCTTAACCCGGGACTCCGCATCCCAGGGCTACGAGCAGTACTTC
CDR3aa: CASSLTRDSASQGYEQYF

v_gene: TRBV7-9
j_gene: TRBJ2-1
d_gene: TRBD2
abundance: NA
CDR3nt: TGTGCCAGCAGCTTAGCTGTAGCGGGGCGGGATGAGCAGTTCTTC
CDR3aa: CASSLAVAGRDEQFF

v_gene: TRBV12-3/TRBV12-4
j_gene: TRBJ2-7
d_gene: NA
abundance: NA
CDR3nt: TGTGCCAGCAGTACGGGACTGACTACCGAGCAGTACTTC
CDR3aa: CASSTGLTTEQYF

v_gene: TRBV23-1
j_gene: TRBJ1-6
d_gene: NA
abundance: NA
CDR3nt: TGCGCCAGCAGTCAATGGGGTAGACAGTTAAAGAGTTCACCCCTCCACTTT
CDR3aa: CASSQWGRQLKSSPLHF

v_gene: TRBV11-2
j_gene: TRBJ2-5
d_gene: TRBD2
abundance: NA
CDR3nt: TGTGCCAGCAGCCCCGGGACTAGCGGGGGCCCACTGGACCAGTACTTC
CDR3aa: CASSPGTSGGPLDQYF

v_gene: TRBV9
j_gene: TRBJ2-1
d_gene: TRBD2
abundance: NA
CDR3nt: TGTGCCAGCAGCACCAGCGGGGGGGCCTACAATGAGCAGTTCTTC
CDR3aa: CASSTSGGAYNEQFF

v_gene: TRBV2
j_gene: TRBJ1-6
d_gene: NA
abundance: NA
CDR3nt: TGTGCCAGCAGTCCCTCCAGGGTGGCTTCACCCCTCCACTTT
CDR3aa: CASSPSRVASPLHF

v_gene: TRBV27
j_gene: TRBJ2-6
d_gene: NA
abundance: NA
CDR3nt: TGTGCCAGCAGTCTAAACAGGGTGGGGGCCAACGTCCTGACTTTC
CDR3aa: CASSLNRVGANVLTF

v_gene: TRBV7-9
j_gene: TRBJ1-3
d_gene: NA
abundance: few
CDR3nt: TGTGCCAGCAGCCCGGGGGGGCAGGCGACAGGATCTGGAAACACCATATATTTT
CDR3aa: CASSPGGQATGSGNTIYF

v_gene: TRBV5-5
j_gene: TRBJ1-2
d_gene: NA
abundance: NA
CDR3nt: TGTGCCAGCAGCTTGGTAGATAACTATGGCTACACCTTC
CDR3aa: CASSLVDNYGYTF

v_gene: TRBV18
j_gene: TRBJ2-7
d_gene: TRBD1
abundance: NA
CDR3nt: TGTGCCAGCTCACAAACAATCCGGGACAGGAGCTCCTACGAGCAGTACTTC
CDR3aa: CASSQTIRDRSSYEQYF

v_gene: TRBV9
j_gene: TRBJ1-3
d_gene: TRBD1
abundance: NA
CDR3nt: TGTGCCAGCACCGAGGGGGCCACTGGAAACACCATATATTTT
CDR3aa: CASTEGATGNTIYF

v_gene: TRBV2
j_gene: TRBJ1-4
d_gene: TRBD1
abundance: few
CDR3nt: TGTGCCAGCAGTGGGGACAGGGTTGAAAAACTGTTTTTT
CDR3aa: CASSGDRVEKLFF

v_gene: TRBV5-4
j_gene: TRBJ1-6
d_gene: NA
abundance: NA
CDR3nt: TGTGCCAGCAGCCAAGGACAGCCGGAGAGCTCCTATAATTCACCCCTCCACTTT
CDR3aa: CASSQGQPESSYNSPLHF

v_gene: TRBV6-2/TRBV6-3
j_gene: TRBJ2-5
d_gene: TRBD1
abundance: NA
CDR3nt: TGTGCCAGCAGTTGGCGGGACAGGGGTATCCCATGGGAGACCCAGTACTTC
CDR3aa: CASSWRDRGIPWETQYF

v_gene: TRBV24-1
j_gene: TRBJ2-6
d_gene: NA
abundance: once
CDR3nt: TGTGCCACCAGTGGCGCAACTGGGGCCAACGTCCTGACTTTC
CDR3aa: CATSGATGANVLTF

v_gene: TRBV4-1
j_gene: TRBJ2-1
d_gene: TRBD1
abundance: NA
CDR3nt: TGCGCCAGCAGCCAAGAGGGGCTTCGGACAGGGAACCCCAATGAGCAGTTCTTC
CDR3aa: CASSQEGLRTGNPNEQFF

v_gene: TRBV5-6
j_gene: TRBJ1-2
d_gene: TRBD1
abundance: NA
CDR3nt: TGTGCCAGCAGCATCGACAGGGGGCTGTACTATGGCTACACCTTC
CDR3aa: CASSIDRGLYYGYTF

v_gene: TRBV6-1
j_gene: TRBJ2-3
d_gene: TRBD1
abundance: NA
CDR3nt: TGTGCCAGCAGTGAAAACAGGGGAGATACGCAGTATTTT
CDR3aa: CASSENRGDTQYF

v_gene: TRBV30
j_gene: TRBJ2-3
d_gene: TRBD2
abundance: NA
CDR3nt: TGTGCCGGCGAAAGGCAGCGGGGATACACAGATACGCAGTATTTT
CDR3aa: CAGERQRGYTDTQYF

v_gene: TRBV28
j_gene: TRBJ2-2
d_gene: TRBD2
abundance: NA
CDR3nt: TGTGCCAGCTCGACTAGCGGGGAGGGGACCGGGGAGCTGTTTTTT
CDR3aa: CASSTSGEGTGELFF

v_gene: TRBV11-2
j_gene: TRBJ2-7
d_gene: TRBD2
abundance: NA
CDR3nt: TGTGCCAGCAGCTTAAGGACCCTCGGGCGGGGGACCACCTACGAGCAGTACTTC
CDR3aa: CASSLRTLGRGTTYEQYF

v_gene: TRBV19
j_gene: TRBJ2-1
d_gene: NA
abundance: NA
CDR3nt: TGTGCCAGTAGGGGAGGGACAGGCTCCTACAATGAGCAGTTCTTC
CDR3aa: CASRGGTGSYNEQFF

v_gene: TRBV7-2
j_gene: TRBJ1-1
d_gene: TRBD1
abundance: NA
CDR3nt: TGTGCCAGCAGCGAGCCGGGACAGGACACTGAAGCTTTCTTT
CDR3aa: CASSEPGQDTEAFF

v_gene: TRBV11-2
j_gene: TRBJ2-7
d_gene: TRBD2
abundance: once
CDR3nt: TGTGCCAGCAGCTCGACTCCCCGAAGCGGGGGCCTCCTCTACGAGCAGTACTTC
CDR3aa: CASSSTPRSGGLLYEQYF

v_gene: TRBV15
j_gene: TRBJ1-3
d_gene: NA
abundance: NA
CDR3nt: TGTGCCACCAGCAGAGACAGGGGCTCGGGAAACACCATATATTTT
CDR3aa: CATSRDRGSGNTIYF

v_gene: TRBV5-5
j_gene: TRBJ2-3
d_gene: TRBD1
abundance: NA
CDR3nt: TGTGCCAGCAGCTCTGGTACCGGGACAGGGACTTTTACGCAGTATTTT
CDR3aa: CASSSGTGTGTFTQYF

v_gene: TRBV28
j_gene: TRBJ2-5
d_gene: NA
abundance: few
CDR3nt: TGTGCCAGCAGTCGCAGTCAAGAGACCCAGTACTTC
CDR3aa: CASSRSQETQYF

v_gene: TRBV14
j_gene: TRBJ1-4
d_gene: NA
abundance: NA
CDR3nt: TGTGCCAGCAGTCGCGGGGCAGTTGAAAAACTGTTTTTT
CDR3aa: CASSRGAVEKLFF

v_gene: TRBV5-1
j_gene: TRBJ2-3
d_gene: TRBD2
abundance: NA
CDR3nt: TGCGCCAGCAGCTCGGGACTAGGGGAAGCAGATACGCAGTATTTT
CDR3aa: CASSSGLGEADTQYF

v_gene: TRBV10-1
j_gene: TRBJ2-2
d_gene: NA
abundance: NA
CDR3nt: TGCGCCAGCAGTGATGATGGCCTAGCCCCATCCCCCGGGGAGCTGTTTTTT
CDR3aa: CASSDDGLAPSPGELFF

v_gene: TRBV9
j_gene: TRBJ2-2
d_gene: NA
abundance: once
CDR3nt: TGTGCCAGCAGCGTACTGCGAGAGTTTGCCACCGGGGAGCTGTTTTTT
CDR3aa: CASSVLREFATGELFF

v_gene: TRBV4-3
j_gene: TRBJ2-7
d_gene: NA
abundance: NA
CDR3nt: TGCGCCAGCAGCCGCGACAGCACCTACGAGCAGTACTTC
CDR3aa: CASSRDSTYEQYF

v_gene: TRBV6-5
j_gene: TRBJ2-2
d_gene: TRBD2
abundance: NA
CDR3nt: TGTGCCACCATGATAGTAGCGGGGAACACCGGGGAGCTGTTTTTT
CDR3aa: CATMIVAGNTGELFF

v_gene: TRBV24-1
j_gene: TRBJ2-5
d_gene: NA
abundance: NA
CDR3nt: TGTGCCACCAGTGATTTCAGGGCCCAAGAGACCCAGTACTTC
CDR3aa: CATSDFRAQETQYF

v_gene: TRBV5-4
j_gene: TRBJ2-5
d_gene: NA
abundance: NA
CDR3nt: TGTGCCAGCAGCGACTACCAAATCGAGACCCAGTACTTC
CDR3aa: CASSDYQIETQYF

v_gene: TRBV19
j_gene: TRBJ2-3
d_gene: TRBD2
abundance: NA
CDR3nt: TGTGCCAGTAGTTTAGGACTAGCGGGGGCAGGATCAGATACGCAGTATTTT
CDR3aa: CASSLGLAGAGSDTQYF

v_gene: TRBV14
j_gene: TRBJ1-6
d_gene: TRBD1
abundance: NA
CDR3nt: TGTGCCAGCAGCCAAACAGGGGGGGGATCACCCCTCCACTTT
CDR3aa: CASSQTGGGSPLHF

v_gene: TRBV3-1/TRBV3-2
j_gene: TRBJ2-4
d_gene: TRBD1
abundance: NA
CDR3nt: TGTGCCAGCAGCCAAGGTTCCACAGGGGGAAACATTCAGTACTTC
CDR3aa: CASSQGSTGGNIQYF

v_gene: TRBV5-1
j_gene: TRBJ2-7
d_gene: TRBD2
abundance: NA
CDR3nt: TGCGCCAGCAGCCCACTAGCGGGGGGGCCTCCCGAGCAGTACTTC
CDR3aa: CASSPLAGGPPEQYF

v_gene: TRBV14
j_gene: TRBJ2-1
d_gene: NA
abundance: NA
CDR3nt: TGTGCCAGCAGCCAGACTCTAGGGAGCTCCTACAATGAGCAGTTCTTC
CDR3aa: CASSQTLGSSYNEQFF

v_gene: TRBV12-5
j_gene: TRBJ1-5
d_gene: TRBD1
abundance: NA
CDR3nt: TGTGCTAGCCAGGGGGAGGCCAATCAGCCCCAGCATTTT
CDR3aa: CASQGEANQPQHF

v_gene: TRBV30
j_gene: TRBJ2-7
d_gene: TRBD2
abundance: NA
CDR3nt: TGTGCCTGGAGTGAGGAACTAGCGGGGGTTAACTCCTACGAGCAGTACTTC
CDR3aa: CAWSEELAGVNSYEQYF

v_gene: TRBV7-9
j_gene: TRBJ1-3
d_gene: TRBD1
abundance: NA
CDR3nt: TGTGCCAGCAGCTTACTGGGACAGGGAAGGGGAAACACCATATATTTT
CDR3aa: CASSLLGQGRGNTIYF

v_gene: TRBV10-3
j_gene: TRBJ1-6
d_gene: TRBD1
abundance: once
CDR3nt: TGTGCCATCAGTGCAGGGGGCACTTCACCCCTCCACTTT
CDR3aa: CAISAGGTSPLHF

v_gene: TRBV19
j_gene: TRBJ2-1
d_gene: NA
abundance: NA
CDR3nt: TGTGCCAGTAGTATGGGGGGCAATGAGCAGTTCTTC
CDR3aa: CASSMGGNEQFF

v_gene: TRBV9
j_gene: TRBJ2-7
d_gene: TRBD1
abundance: NA
CDR3nt: TGTGCCAGCAGCGTAGGGCCGCCGGGACAGGGGGGGACCAGCTCCTACGAGCAGTACTTC
CDR3aa: CASSVGPPGQGGTSSYEQYF

v_gene: TRBV12-5
j_gene: TRBJ1-1
d_gene: NA
abundance: NA
CDR3nt: TGTGCTAGTACCCTACAGGGGAACACTGAAGCTTTCTTT
CDR3aa: CASTLQGNTEAFF

v_gene: TRBV10-3
j_gene: TRBJ1-2
d_gene: TRBD1
abundance: once
CDR3nt: TGTGCCATCAGCGAGACAGGGTTGAACTATGGCTACACCTTC
CDR3aa: CAISETGLNYGYTF